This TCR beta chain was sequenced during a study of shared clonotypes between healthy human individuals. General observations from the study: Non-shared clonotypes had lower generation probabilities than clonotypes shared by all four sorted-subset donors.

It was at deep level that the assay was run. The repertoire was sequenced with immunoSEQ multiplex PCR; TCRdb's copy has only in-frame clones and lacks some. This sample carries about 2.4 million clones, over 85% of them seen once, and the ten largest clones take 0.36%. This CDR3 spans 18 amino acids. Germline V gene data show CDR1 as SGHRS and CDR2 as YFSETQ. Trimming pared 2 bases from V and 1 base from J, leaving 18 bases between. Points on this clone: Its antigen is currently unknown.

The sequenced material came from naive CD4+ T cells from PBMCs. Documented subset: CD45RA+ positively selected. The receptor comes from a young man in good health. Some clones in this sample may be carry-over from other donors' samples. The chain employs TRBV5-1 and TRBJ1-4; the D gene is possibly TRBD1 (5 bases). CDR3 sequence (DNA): TGCGCCAGCAGCTTCCGAGGGGCTGGGGGTATAACTAATGAAAAACTGTTTTTT. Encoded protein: CASSFRGAGGITNEKLFF. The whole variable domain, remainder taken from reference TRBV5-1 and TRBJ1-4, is KAGVTQTPRYLIKTRGQQVTLSCSPISGHRSVSWYQQTPGQGLQFLFEYFSETQRNKGNFPGRFSGRQFSNSRSEMNVSTLELGDSALYLCASSFRGAGGITNEKLFFGSGTQLSVL.